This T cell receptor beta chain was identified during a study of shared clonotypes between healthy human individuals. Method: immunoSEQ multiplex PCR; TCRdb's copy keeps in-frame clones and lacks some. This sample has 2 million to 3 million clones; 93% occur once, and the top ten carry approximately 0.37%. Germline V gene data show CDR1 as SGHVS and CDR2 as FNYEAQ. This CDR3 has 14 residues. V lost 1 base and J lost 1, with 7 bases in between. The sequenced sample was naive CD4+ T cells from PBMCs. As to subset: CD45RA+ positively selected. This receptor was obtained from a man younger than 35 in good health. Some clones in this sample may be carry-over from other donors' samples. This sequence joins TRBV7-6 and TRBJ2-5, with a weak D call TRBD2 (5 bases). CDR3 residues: CASSLGRGQETQYF. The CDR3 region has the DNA TGTGCCAGCAGCTTAGGCCGGGGCCAAGAGACCCAGTACTTC.